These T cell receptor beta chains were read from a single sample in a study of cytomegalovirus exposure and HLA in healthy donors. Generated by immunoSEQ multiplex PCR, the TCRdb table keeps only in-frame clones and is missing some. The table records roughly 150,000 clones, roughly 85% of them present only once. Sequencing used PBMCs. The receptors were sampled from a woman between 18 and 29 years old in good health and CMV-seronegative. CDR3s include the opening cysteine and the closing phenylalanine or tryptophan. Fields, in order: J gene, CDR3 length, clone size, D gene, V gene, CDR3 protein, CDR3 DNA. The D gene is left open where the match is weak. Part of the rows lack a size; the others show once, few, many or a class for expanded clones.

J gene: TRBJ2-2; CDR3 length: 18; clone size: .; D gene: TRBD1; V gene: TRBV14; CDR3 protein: CASSPKFPGQGYTGELFF; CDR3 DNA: TGTGCCAGCAGCCCAAAGTTCCCGGGACAGGGCTATACCGGGGAGCTGTTTTTT
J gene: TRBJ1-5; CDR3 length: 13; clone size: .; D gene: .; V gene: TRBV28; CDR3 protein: CASTLDSYQPQHF; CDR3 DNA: TGTGCCAGCACCTTGGACAGCTATCAGCCCCAGCATTTT
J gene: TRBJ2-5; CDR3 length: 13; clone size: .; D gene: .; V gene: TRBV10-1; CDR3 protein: CASSEIGVETQYF; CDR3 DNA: TGCGCCAGCAGTGAGATAGGGGTAGAGACCCAGTACTTC
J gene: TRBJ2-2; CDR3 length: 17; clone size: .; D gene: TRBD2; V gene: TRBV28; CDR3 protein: CASTERPGLAPTGELFF; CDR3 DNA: TGTGCCAGCACCGAAAGACCGGGACTAGCACCGACCGGGGAGCTGTTTTTT
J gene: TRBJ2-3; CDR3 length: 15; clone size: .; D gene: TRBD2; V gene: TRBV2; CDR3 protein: CASSELAGGLDTQYF; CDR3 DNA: TGTGCCAGCAGTGAGCTAGCGGGGGGTTTAGATACGCAGTATTTT
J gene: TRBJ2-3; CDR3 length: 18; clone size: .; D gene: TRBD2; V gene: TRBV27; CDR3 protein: CASSRNPGLAGVTDTQYF; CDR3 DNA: TGTGCCAGCAGTCGGAATCCGGGACTAGCGGGGGTCACAGATACGCAGTATTTT
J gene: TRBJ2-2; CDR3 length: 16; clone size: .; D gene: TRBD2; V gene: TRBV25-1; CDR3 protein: CASSEPGTSAAGELFF; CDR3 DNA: TGTGCCAGCAGTGAACCGGGGACTAGCGCAGCCGGGGAGCTGTTTTTT
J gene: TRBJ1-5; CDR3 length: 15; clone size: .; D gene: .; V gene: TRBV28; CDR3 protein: CASISGLRRDQPQHF; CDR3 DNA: TGTGCCAGCATCTCGGGACTGCGGCGGGATCAGCCCCAGCATTTT
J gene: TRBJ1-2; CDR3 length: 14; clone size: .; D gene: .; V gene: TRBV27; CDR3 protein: CASSLQGGSYGYTF; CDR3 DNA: TGTGCCAGCAGTTTACAGGGAGGTAGCTATGGCTACACCTTC
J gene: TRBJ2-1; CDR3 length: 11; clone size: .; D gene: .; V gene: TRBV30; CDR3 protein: CAWSVLGQQFF; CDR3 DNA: TGTGCCTGGAGTGTACTAGGTCAGCAGTTCTTC
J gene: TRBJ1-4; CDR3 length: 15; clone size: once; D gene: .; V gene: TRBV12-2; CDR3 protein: CASRLPGTRGEKLFF; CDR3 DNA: TGTGCAAGTCGCTTACCCGGGACTAGGGGTGAAAAACTGTTTTTT
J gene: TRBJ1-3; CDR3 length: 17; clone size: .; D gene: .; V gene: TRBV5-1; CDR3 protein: CASSLRQRGISGNTIYF; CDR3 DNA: TGCGCCAGCAGCCTCCGACAAAGAGGGATCTCTGGAAACACCATATATTTT
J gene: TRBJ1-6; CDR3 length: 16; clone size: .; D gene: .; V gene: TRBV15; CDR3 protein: CATSREKTANNSPLHF; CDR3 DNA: TGTGCCACCAGCAGAGAAAAGACAGCAAATAATTCACCCCTCCACTTT
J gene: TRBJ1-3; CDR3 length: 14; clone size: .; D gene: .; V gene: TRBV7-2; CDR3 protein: CASSLASPGNTIYF; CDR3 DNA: TGTGCCAGCAGCTTAGCGTCTCCTGGAAACACCATATATTTT
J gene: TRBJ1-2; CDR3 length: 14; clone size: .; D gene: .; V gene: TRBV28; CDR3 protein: CASSSPLSNYGYTF; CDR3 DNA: TGTGCCAGCAGTTCCCCCCTGTCCAACTATGGCTACACCTTC
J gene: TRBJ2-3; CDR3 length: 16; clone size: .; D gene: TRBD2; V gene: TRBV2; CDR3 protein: CASSEHGGGAINTQYF; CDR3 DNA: TGTGCCAGCAGTGAACACGGCGGGGGGGCCATCAATACGCAGTATTTT
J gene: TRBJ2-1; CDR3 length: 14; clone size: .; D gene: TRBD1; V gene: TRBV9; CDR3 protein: CASSVGQGANEQFF; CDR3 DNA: TGTGCCAGCAGCGTAGGTCAGGGGGCAAATGAGCAGTTCTTC
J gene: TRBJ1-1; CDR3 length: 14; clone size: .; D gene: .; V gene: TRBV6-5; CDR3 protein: CASSRAGSSTEAFF; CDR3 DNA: TGTGCCAGCAGTCGAGCCGGGTCGTCCACTGAAGCTTTCTTT
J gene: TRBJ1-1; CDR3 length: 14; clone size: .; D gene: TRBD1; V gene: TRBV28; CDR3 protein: CASSRSGGRTEAFF; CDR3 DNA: TGTGCCAGCAGTCGATCAGGGGGCCGCACTGAAGCTTTCTTT
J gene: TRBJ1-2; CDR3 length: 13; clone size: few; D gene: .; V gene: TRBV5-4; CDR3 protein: CASSLGADYGYTF; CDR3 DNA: TGTGCCAGCAGCTTGGGGGCAGACTATGGCTACACCTTC
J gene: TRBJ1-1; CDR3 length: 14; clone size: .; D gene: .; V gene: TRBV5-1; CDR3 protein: CASSEGGGGTEAFF; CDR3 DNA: TGCGCCAGCAGCGAAGGGGGTGGGGGCACTGAAGCTTTCTTT
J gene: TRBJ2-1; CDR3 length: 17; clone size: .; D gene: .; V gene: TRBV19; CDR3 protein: CASSISSGGLRLDEQFF; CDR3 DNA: TGTGCCAGTAGTATATCTAGTGGAGGACTTAGGTTGGATGAGCAGTTCTTC
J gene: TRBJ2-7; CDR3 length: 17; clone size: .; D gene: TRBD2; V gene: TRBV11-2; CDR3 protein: CASSFYPSGRALYEQYF; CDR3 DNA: TGTGCCAGCAGCTTTTACCCTAGCGGGAGGGCCCTGTACGAGCAGTACTTC
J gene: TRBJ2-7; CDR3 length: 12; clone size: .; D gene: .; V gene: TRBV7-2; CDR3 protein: CASSLGVAEQYF; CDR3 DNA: TGTGCCAGCAGCTTAGGAGTCGCCGAGCAGTACTTC
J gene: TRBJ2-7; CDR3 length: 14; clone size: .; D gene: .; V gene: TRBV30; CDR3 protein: CAWRWGPNSYEQYF; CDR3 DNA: TGTGCCTGGAGGTGGGGGCCGAACTCCTACGAGCAGTACTTC
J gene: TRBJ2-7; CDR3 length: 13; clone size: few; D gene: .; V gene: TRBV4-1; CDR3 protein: CASSQDPGWQQYF; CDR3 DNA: TGCGCCAGCAGCCAAGATCCGGGGTGGCAGCAGTACTTC
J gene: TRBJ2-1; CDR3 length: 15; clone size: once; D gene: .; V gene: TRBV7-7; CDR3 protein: CASSSDGGSYNEQFF; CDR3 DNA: TGTGCCAGCAGCTCGGACGGGGGCTCCTACAATGAGCAGTTCTTC
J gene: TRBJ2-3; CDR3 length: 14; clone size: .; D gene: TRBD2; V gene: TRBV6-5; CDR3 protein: CATVAGDRGDTQYF; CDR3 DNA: TGTGCCACTGTAGCGGGAGATCGGGGAGATACGCAGTATTTT
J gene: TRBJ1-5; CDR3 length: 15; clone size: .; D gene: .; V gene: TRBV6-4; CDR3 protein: CASTGGPPFRWPQHF; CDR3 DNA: TGTGCCAGCACCGGGGGGCCACCGTTCCGGTGGCCCCAGCATTTT
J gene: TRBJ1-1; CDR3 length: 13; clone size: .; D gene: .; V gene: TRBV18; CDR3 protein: CASSPQKNTEAFF; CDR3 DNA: TGTGCCAGCTCTCCTCAGAAAAACACTGAAGCTTTCTTT
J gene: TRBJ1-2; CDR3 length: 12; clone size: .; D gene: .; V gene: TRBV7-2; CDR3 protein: CASSLVGGGYTF; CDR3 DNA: TGTGCCAGCAGCTTAGTCGGGGGTGGCTACACCTTC
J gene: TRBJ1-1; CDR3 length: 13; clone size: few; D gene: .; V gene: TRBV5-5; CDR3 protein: CASSLRGSAEAFF; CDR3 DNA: TGTGCCAGCAGCTTGAGAGGATCTGCTGAAGCTTTCTTT
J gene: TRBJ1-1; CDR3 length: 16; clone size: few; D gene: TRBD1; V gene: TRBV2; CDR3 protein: CASSRDRGLLWGEAFF; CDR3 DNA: TGTGCCAGCAGCCGGGACAGGGGGCTACTGTGGGGTGAAGCTTTCTTT
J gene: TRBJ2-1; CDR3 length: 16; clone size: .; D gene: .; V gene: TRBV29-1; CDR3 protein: CSVLDREGASYNEQFF; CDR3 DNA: TGCAGCGTTCTGGACAGGGAGGGTGCCTCCTACAATGAGCAGTTCTTC
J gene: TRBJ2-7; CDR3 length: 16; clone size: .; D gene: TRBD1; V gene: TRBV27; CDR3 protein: CASSFSRDSSSYEQYF; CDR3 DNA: TGTGCCAGCAGTTTCTCCCGGGACAGCAGCTCCTACGAGCAGTACTTC
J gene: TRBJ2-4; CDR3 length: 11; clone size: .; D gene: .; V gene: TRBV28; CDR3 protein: CASSRRDIQYF; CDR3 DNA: TGTGCCAGCAGCCGCCGGGACATTCAGTACTTC
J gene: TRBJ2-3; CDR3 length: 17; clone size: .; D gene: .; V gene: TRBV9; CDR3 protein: CASSVAGLQGRTDTQYF; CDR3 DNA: TGTGCCAGCAGCGTAGCTGGGCTCCAAGGTCGCACAGATACGCAGTATTTT
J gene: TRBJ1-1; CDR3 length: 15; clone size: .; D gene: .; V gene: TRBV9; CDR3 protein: CASSVDFRGNTEAFF; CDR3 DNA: TGTGCCAGCAGCGTAGATTTTAGGGGTAACACTGAAGCTTTCTTT
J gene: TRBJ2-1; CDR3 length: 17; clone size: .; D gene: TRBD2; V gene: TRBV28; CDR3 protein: CASSPPAGGPSYNEQFF; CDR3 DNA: TGTGCCAGCAGCCCTCCGGCGGGAGGGCCCTCCTACAATGAGCAGTTCTTC
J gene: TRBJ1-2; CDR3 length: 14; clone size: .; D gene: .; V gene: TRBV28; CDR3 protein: CASSLALAGYGYTF; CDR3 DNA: TGTGCCAGCAGTTTGGCATTGGCAGGATATGGCTACACCTTC
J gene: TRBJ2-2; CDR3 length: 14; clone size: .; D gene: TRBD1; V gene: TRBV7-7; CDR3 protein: CASSLLRDSGTLFF; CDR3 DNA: TGTGCTAGCAGCTTACTAAGGGACAGCGGCACGCTGTTTTTT
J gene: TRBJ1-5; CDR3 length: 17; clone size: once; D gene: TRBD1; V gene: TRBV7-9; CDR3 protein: CASSSIGDRGNNQPQHF; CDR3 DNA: TGTGCCAGCAGCTCTATAGGGGACAGGGGGAACAATCAGCCCCAGCATTTT